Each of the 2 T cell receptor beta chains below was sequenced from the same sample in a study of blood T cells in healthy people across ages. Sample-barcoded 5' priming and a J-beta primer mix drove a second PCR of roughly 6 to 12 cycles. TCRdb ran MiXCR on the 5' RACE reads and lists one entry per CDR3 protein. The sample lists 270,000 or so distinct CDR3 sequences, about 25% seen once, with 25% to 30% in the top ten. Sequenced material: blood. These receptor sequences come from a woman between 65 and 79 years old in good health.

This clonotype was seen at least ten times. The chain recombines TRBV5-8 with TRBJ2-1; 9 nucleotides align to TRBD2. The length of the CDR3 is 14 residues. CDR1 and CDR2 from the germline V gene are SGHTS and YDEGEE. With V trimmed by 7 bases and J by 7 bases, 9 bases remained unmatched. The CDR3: CASRGLAGTNEQFF. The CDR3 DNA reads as TGTGCCAGCCGAGGCCTAGCGGGAACTAATGAGCAGTTCTTC.

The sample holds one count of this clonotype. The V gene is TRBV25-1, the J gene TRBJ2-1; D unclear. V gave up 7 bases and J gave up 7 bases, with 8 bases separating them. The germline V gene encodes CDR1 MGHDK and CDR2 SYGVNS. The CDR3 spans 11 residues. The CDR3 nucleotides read TGTGCCAGCACTATAGGGAATGAGCAGTTCTTC. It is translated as CASTIGNEQFF.